The sequence of this T cell receptor (beta chain) was determined in a study of long-term antiretroviral therapy in people with HIV. Sequencing relied on immunoSEQ assay v3.0, run at survey level. The assay was immunoSEQ multiplex PCR, and TCRdb's table has in-frame clones only and misses some. The sample holds approximately 35,000 clones, about 93% seen once. This clone was counted a single time. What it binds is not known. Study results and limitations: Whichever time point was examined, clones expanded before ART dominated the repertoire.

Sequencing was performed on unsorted PBMCs, taken more than 5 years after starting antiretroviral therapy. The TCR comes from a woman aged 50 to 65 with HIV.

In DNA, the CDR3 is TGCGCCAGCAGCACGTGGCCAGTCTCCTACGAGCAGTACTTC. Protein product: CASSTWPVSYEQYF. The chain combines TRBV5-1 with TRBJ2-7; D gene unclear. The CDR3 contains 14 residues. Germline values: CDR1 SGHRS, CDR2 YFSETQ. The V end was cut by 4 bases, the J end by 0 bases, with 11 bases between. Filled out from reference TRBV5-1 and TRBJ2-7, the complete variable domain reads KAGVTQTPRYLIKTRGQQVTLSCSPISGHRSVSWYQQTPGQGLQFLFEYFSETQRNKGNFPGRFSGRQFSNSRSEMNVSTLELGDSALYLCASSTWPVSYEQYFGPGTRLTVT.